This TCR beta chain was sequenced during a study of identical twins. Study-wide findings and caveats: Beta clonotypes that were abundant in cord blood contained fewer insertions, a pattern absent from memory repertoires. In drawing conclusions, the study used cross-sectional statistical analysis and did not follow the same donors.

This CDR3 spans 14 amino acids. Germline V CDR1 and CDR2: DFQATT, SNEGSKA (reference sequence). V was clipped by 5 bases and J by 5 bases; unmatched bases: 5. Using its own MiXCR run on the 5' RACE reads, TCRdb lists one record per CDR3 protein. The sample holds 690,000 or so distinct CDR3 sequences, over 8.5% seen once. In this sample, this clonotype turned up many times. Antigen unknown. This same sample was also taken into another study, of yellow fever vaccine responses in identical twins.

The receptor was isolated from a young woman in good health. Sequencing was performed on PBMCs. The V and J genes are TRBV20-1 and TRBJ2-1, with 11 bases matching TRBD2. The CDR3 region is CSAVSGRANNEQFF. CDR3 nucleotides: TGCAGTGCTGTTAGCGGGAGGGCCAACAATGAGCAGTTCTTC.